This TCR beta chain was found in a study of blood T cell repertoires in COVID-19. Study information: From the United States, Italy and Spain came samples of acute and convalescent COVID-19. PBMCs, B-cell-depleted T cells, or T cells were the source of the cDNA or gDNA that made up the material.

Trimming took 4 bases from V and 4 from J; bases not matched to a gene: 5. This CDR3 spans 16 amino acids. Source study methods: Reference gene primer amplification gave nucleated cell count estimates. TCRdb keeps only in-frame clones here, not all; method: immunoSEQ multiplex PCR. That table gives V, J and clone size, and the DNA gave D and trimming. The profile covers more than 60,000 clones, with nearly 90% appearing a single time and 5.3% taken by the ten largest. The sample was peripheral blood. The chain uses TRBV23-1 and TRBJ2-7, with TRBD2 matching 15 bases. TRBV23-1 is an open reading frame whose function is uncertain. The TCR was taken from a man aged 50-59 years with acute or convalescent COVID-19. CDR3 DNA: TGCGCCAGCAGTCCGACCGGGACTAGCGGGAGGTACGAGCAGTACTTC. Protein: CASSPTGTSGRYEQYF.